This T cell receptor (beta chain) was found in a study of T cell responses to AZD1222 COVID-19 vaccine. Germline V gene data show CDR1 as GTSNPN and CDR2 as SVGIG (reference sequence). This CDR3 region has 11 residues. The germline V and J ends were trimmed by 4 bases and 6 bases, with 9 bases remaining between them. Only in-frame clones appear in the TCRdb table, and some are missing; sequencing was by immunoSEQ multiplex PCR. The sample includes roughly 180,000 clones, 91% of them seen just once. The J gene is TRBJ1-1, the V gene TRBV30; no reliable D call. The sequencing here drew on peripheral blood, taken on day 0 of AZD1222 vaccination. The TCR was taken from an adult in good health. CDR3 amino acids: CAWTTSAEAFF. The DNA of the CDR3 is TGTGCCTGGACCACGTCCGCTGAAGCTTTCTTT.